Below are 28 T cell receptor beta chains sequenced from a single sample in a study of T cell responses to AZD1222 COVID-19 vaccine. Data came from immunoSEQ multiplex PCR; TCRdb stores just in-frame clones and leaves some out. The sample holds about 130,000 clones, 92% seen once. This sample comprised peripheral blood, obtained on day 0 of AZD1222 vaccination. These receptors were collected from an adult in good health.

This chain joins TRBV5-1 and TRBJ2-1; 11 bases are a match to TRBD2. The CDR3 has 15 residues. J gave up 4 bases and V 4 bases, and 4 bases lay outside the gene matches. Germline V gene data show CDR1 as SGHRS and CDR2 as YFSETQ. CDR3: CASSRSGGAYNEQFF. CDR3 nucleotides: TGCGCCAGCAGCCGTAGCGGGGGGGCGTACAATGAGCAGTTCTTC.

The V call is TRBV7-3, the J call TRBJ2-5, with 8 nucleotides matching TRBD1. The germline V gene encodes CDR1 SGHTA and CDR2 FQGTGA. The CDR3 runs to 14 residues. V gave up 5 bases and J gave up 8 bases; unmatched junction bases: 10. CDR3 nucleotide sequence: TGTGCCAGCAGCCCAAATTCCGGACAGGGCACCCAGTACTTC. Translation gives CASSPNSGQGTQYF.

The J gene is TRBJ2-7, the V gene TRBV3-1 (or the pseudogene TRBV3-2); 8 bases are shared with TRBD1. The germline V gene encodes CDR1 LGHDT and CDR2 YNNKEL (reference sequence). The CDR3 is 14 residues long. V was pared by 5 bases and J by 3 bases, with 6 bases of the junction left unmatched. CDR3 sequence reads: CASSEGQVYYEQYF. The CDR3 bases are TGTGCCAGCAGCGAGGGACAGGTATACTACGAGCAGTACTTC.

V and J are TRBV12-3 or TRBV12-4 and TRBJ2-7, with D hard to call. The CDR3 has 12 residues. V gave up 6 bases and J gave up 2 bases, with 8 bases separating them. CDR3 sequence: CASSTETYEQYF. Here the CDR3 DNA reads TGTGCCAGCAGCACTGAAACCTACGAGCAGTACTTC.

The V call is TRBV7-2, the J call TRBJ2-5; D uncertain. The germline V gene encodes CDR1 SGHTA and CDR2 FQGNSA. The V gene lost 0 bases and the J gene lost 9 bases, with 8 bases spanning the gap. The length of the CDR3 is 12 residues. The CDR3 bases are TGTGCCAGCAGCTTAGCGTTGGCGGCCCAGTACTTC. Its protein product is CASSLALAAQYF.

This clone has a single count. This chain uses TRBV6-6 with TRBJ2-1; weak D call: TRBD1 (5 bases). The CDR3 loop spans 15 amino acids. Trimming removed 1 base at V and 9 bases at J, with 16 bases between. CDR1 and CDR2 (germline): MNHNY, SVGAGI (reference sequence). CDR3 residues: CASSYYGQRAVEQFF. Written as DNA, the CDR3 is TGTGCCAGCAGTTACTACGGACAACGAGCCGTTGAGCAGTTCTTC.

This clone has more than one count but fewer than ten. This chain links TRBV5-5 with TRBJ2-2, with TRBD1 identical over 7 bases. Germline values: CDR1 SGHKS, CDR2 YYEKEE (reference sequence). This CDR3 is 16 amino acids long. J gave up 1 base and V 4 bases, and 7 bases lay outside the gene matches. The CDR3 nucleotides are TGTGCCAGCAGCACCCTGCCAGGGGGGAACACCGGGGAGCTGTTTTTT. It encodes CASSTLPGGNTGELFF. Full variable domain (remainder filled in from reference TRBV5-5 and TRBJ2-2): DAGVTQSPTHLIKTRGQQVTLRCSPISGHKSVSWYQQVLGQGPQFIFQYYEKEERGRGNFPDRFSARQFPNYSSELNVNALLLGDSALYLCASSTLPGGNTGELFFGEGSRLTVL.

DNA of the CDR3: TGTGCCAGCAGCGCGGGACAGGGCCCCTACGAGCAGTACTTC. Residues: CASSAGQGPYEQYF. This rearrangement joins TRBV5-6 to TRBJ2-7; 9 bases are a match to TRBD1. CDR3 length: 14 amino acids. Looked up from germline, CDR1 is SGHDT and CDR2 is YYEEEE. Trimming cost V 4 bases and J 2 bases; bases outside gene matches: 4.

The CDR3 spells CASITGGTPTYEQYF. CDR3 bases: TGTGCCAGCATTACCGGAGGGACCCCCACCTACGAGCAGTACTTC. The chain employs TRBV28 and TRBJ2-7; D may be TRBD2 (6 bases). CDR3 length equals 15 residues. The V and J ends lost 7 bases and 2 bases respectively, with 18 bases between them. From germline, CDR1 is MDHEN and CDR2 SYDVKM.

The V call is TRBV19, the J call TRBJ2-7; no reliable D call. The CDR3 runs 14 residues. With 4 bases removed from V and 0 bases from J, the gap between germline ends came to 10 bases. Germline V gene data show CDR1 as LNHDA and CDR2 as SQIVND (reference sequence). The CDR3 bases are TGTGCCAGTAGTACGACGGAGAGCTCCTACGAGCAGTACTTC. Encoded protein: CASSTTESSYEQYF.

CDR3 nucleotides: TGTGCCAGCAGCTTGGCCTTGACTGCCGATGAGCAGTTCTTC. It translates to CASSLALTADEQFF. The V and J genes are TRBV7-3 and TRBJ2-1; no firm D call. Deletions cut 3 bases from V and 8 bases from J, with 14 bases between. From germline, CDR1 is SGHTA and CDR2 FQGTGA. The length of the CDR3 is 14 residues. The full variable domain, in which reference TRBV7-3 and TRBJ2-1 provide the parts outside the CDR3, is GAGVSQTPSNKVTEKGKYVELRCDPISGHTALYWYRQSLGQGPEFLIYFQGTGAADDSGLPNDRFFAVRPEGSVSTLKIQRTERGDSAVYLCASSLALTADEQFFGPGTRLTVL.

This clone was recorded only once. The V gene is TRBV12-3 or TRBV12-4, the J gene TRBJ2-7; D gene uncertain. The germline V and J ends were trimmed by 3 bases and 4 bases, with 10 bases remaining between them. The CDR3 covers 13 residues. CDR3 amino acids: CASSFLGSYEQYF. In nucleotides, the CDR3 is TGTGCCAGCAGTTTTCTCGGTAGTTACGAGCAGTACTTC.

The chain couples TRBV14 to TRBJ2-7, with D maybe TRBD1 (6 bases). Germline loops: CDR1 SGHDN, CDR2 FVKESK. This CDR3 spans 17 amino acids. Trimming stripped 4 bases from V and 0 bases from J, with 19 bases between. CDR3 sequence: CASSLLPGKGDSYEQYF. DNA of the CDR3: TGTGCCAGCAGCCTCCTCCCAGGGAAGGGGGACTCCTACGAGCAGTACTTC.

Of note for this clone: Other DNA sequences from this sample encode an identical CDR3 as well. The chain joins TRBV9 to TRBJ2-7; 8 bases are a match to TRBD2. The CDR3 loop spans 15 amino acids. J gave up 2 bases and V 4 bases, and 8 bases lay outside the gene matches. Looked up from germline, CDR1 is SGDLS and CDR2 is YYNGEE. The CDR3 region is CASSLGTSGAYEQYF. The CDR3, as DNA: TGTGCCAGCAGCCTCGGCACTAGCGGAGCCTACGAGCAGTACTTC.

The chain joins TRBV4-3 to TRBJ1-5; no clear D gene. In germline, CDR1 is LGHNA, CDR2 YSLEER. V was shortened by 3 bases and J by 6 bases, with 9 bases between the two germline ends. The CDR3 covers 13 residues. CDR3 sequence: CASSQERGQPQHF. CDR3 nucleotide sequence: TGCGCCAGCAGCCAGGAACGAGGTCAGCCCCAGCATTTT.

This chain joins TRBV30 and TRBJ1-6, with no clear D. Trimming removed 2 bases from V and 8 bases from J, with 13 bases in between. Per the germline V gene, CDR1 is GTSNPN and CDR2 is SVGIG (reference sequence). The CDR3 consists of 14 residues. The CDR3 nucleotides read TGTGCCTGGAGTAAGGGTCCCCAACATTCACCCCTCCACTTT. This translates into CAWSKGPQHSPLHF.

The chain recombines TRBV7-8 with TRBJ2-7; D unclear. Germline V gene data show CDR1 as SGHVS and CDR2 as FQNEAQ. Trimming removed 5 bases at V and 0 bases at J, with 14 bases between. The CDR3 extends over 15 amino acids. CDR3 region: CASSLRLGRSYEQYF. The CDR3 DNA is TGTGCCAGCAGCCTCCGACTGGGCCGCTCCTACGAGCAGTACTTC.

The chain couples TRBV6-5 to TRBJ1-6; D may be TRBD1 (6 bases). Germline V gene sequence: CDR1 MNHEY, CDR2 SVGAGI. Trimming pared 10 bases from V and 7 bases from J, leaving 14 bases between. The CDR3 is 13 amino acids. As DNA, the CDR3 is TGTGCCACTCGGAGGGGGGCCAATTCACCCCTCCACTTT. Protein product: CATRRGANSPLHF.

The V call is TRBV5-1, the J call TRBJ2-7, with D possibly being TRBD1 (6 bases). Per the germline V gene, CDR1 is SGHRS and CDR2 is YFSETQ. V was trimmed by 0 bases and J by 3 bases, leaving 10 bases between them. The CDR3 runs 14 residues. The CDR3 DNA follows: TGCGCCAGCAGCTTGGCAGGGGCCCTCTACGAGCAGTACTTC. Translating gives CASSLAGALYEQYF.

This clone was detected only a few times. The chain employs TRBV7-9 and TRBJ2-7; possibly TRBD1 for D (5 bases). From germline, CDR1 is SEHNR and CDR2 FQNEAQ (reference sequence). The germline V and J ends were trimmed by 3 bases and 0 bases, with 12 bases remaining between them. This CDR3 is built from 15 residues. CDR3 sequence reads: CASSLETASSYEQYF. The CDR3 DNA reads as TGTGCCAGCAGCTTGGAGACAGCCTCCTCCTACGAGCAGTACTTC.

The chain couples TRBV6-5 to TRBJ1-3; D uncertain. The CDR3 sequence is 13 residues long. Trimming took off 4 bases at V and 2 bases at J, with 6 bases between the two ends. Per germline, CDR1 MNHEY and CDR2 SVGAGI. CDR3 sequence: CASSFAAGNTIYF. CDR3 in DNA: TGTGCCAGCAGTTTCGCCGCTGGAAACACCATATATTTT.

The chain couples TRBV5-6 to TRBJ2-2; 10 bases line up with TRBD2. After removal of 5 bases from V and 6 bases from J, the junction contained 10 bases not matched to a gene. The germline V gene encodes CDR1 SGHDT and CDR2 YYEEEE. The CDR3 runs to 16 residues. The CDR3 DNA reads as TGTGCCAGCAGGCCTACTCAGCGGGGGGGACCCGGGGAGCTGTTTTTT. It specifies CASRPTQRGGPGELFF.

The gene calls are TRBV7-6 and TRBJ2-2; 12 nucleotides agree with TRBD1. Trimming removed 5 bases from V and 5 bases from J; junction bases left unmatched: 12. Germline CDR1 is SGHVS and CDR2 is FNYEAQ. The length of the CDR3 is 18 residues. The CDR3 DNA is TGTGCCAGCAGCCCGACCATCGGGACAGGGGGCGAGACCGGGGAGCTGTTTTTT. This codes for CASSPTIGTGGETGELFF.

The chain links TRBV18 to TRBJ1-1; a possible D gene is TRBD1 (6 bases). Trimming pared 0 bases from V and 3 bases from J, leaving 14 bases between. Germline V CDR1 and CDR2: KGHSH, LQKENI. This CDR3 has 16 amino acids. CDR3 region: CASSPPATGLYTEAFF. The CDR3 coding sequence is TGTGCCAGCTCACCACCAGCGACAGGCCTCTACACTGAAGCTTTCTTT.

The V call is TRBV9, the J call TRBJ2-7; TRBD2 matches at 10 bases. This CDR3 has 15 amino acids. Germline assignment: CDR1 SGDLS and CDR2 YYNGEE. V trimming: 0 bases; J trimming: 3 bases; junction bases outside the gene matches: 3. CDR3 sequence (DNA): TGTGCCAGCAGCGTAGCTCCTAGCGGGGGCTACGAGCAGTACTTC. Its protein product is CASSVAPSGGYEQYF.

This chain joins TRBV7-9 and TRBJ1-2; D perhaps matches TRBD1 (5 bases). There are 13 residues in the CDR3. Trimming cost V 1 base and J 8 bases, with 11 bases left between them. Germline values: CDR1 SEHNR, CDR2 FQNEAQ (reference sequence). CDR3 region: CASSLGRVGGYTF. In DNA form, the CDR3 reads TGTGCCAGCAGCTTAGGCAGGGTTGGCGGCTACACCTTC.

This chain links TRBV28 with TRBJ2-7; 11 bases are a match to TRBD2. This CDR3 contains 15 residues. J lost 2 bases, V lost 5 bases, and 5 bases had no gene match. Germline V gene lookup returns CDR1 MDHEN and CDR2 SYDVKM. Here the CDR3 DNA reads TGTGCCAGCAGTGATAGCGGGGGGGCCCCCTACGAGCAGTACTTC. This gives the protein CASSDSGGAPYEQYF.

Of note for this clone: At one end, the junction sequence differs from germline, possibly due to a read error. The chain recombines TRBV7-7 with TRBJ1-5; 7 positions match TRBD1. The CDR3 has 15 residues. Germline CDR1 and CDR2: SSHAT and FNYEAQ (reference sequence). CDR3 loop: CASNFRGGGNQPQHF. DNA for the CDR3: TGTGCTAGCAATTTCAGGGGGGGTGGCAATCAGCCCCAGCATTTT.